The 15 T cell receptor beta chains below come from one sample, sequenced in a study of radiotherapy plus CTLA-4 blockade in lung cancer. The table came from immunoSEQ multiplex PCR; TCRdb's copy has only in-frame clones and leaves some out. The table includes tens of thousands of clones, 77% detected once. The specimen comprised peripheral blood, sampled from a patient treated with radiotherapy plus ipilimumab. The source is a human donor with non-small cell lung cancer whose response to radiotherapy plus ipilimumab could not be evaluated.

The J gene is TRBJ1-2, the V gene TRBV30, with TRBD1 matching 8 bases. Trimming cost V 7 bases and J 8 bases; bases outside gene matches: 12. Germline values: CDR1 GTSNPN, CDR2 SVGIG (reference sequence). This CDR3 contains 13 residues. The CDR3 DNA follows: TGTGCCTCACCCGTATGGACAGGGCAAGGCTACACCTTC. Its protein product is CASPVWTGQGYTF.

The V gene is TRBV30, the J gene TRBJ1-2; D unresolved. CDR3 length: 11 residues. With 5 bases removed from V and 3 bases from J, the gap between germline ends came to 7 bases. Germline CDR1 and CDR2: GTSNPN and SVGIG (reference sequence). CDR3 sequence reads: CAWGAYYGYTF. The CDR3 DNA sequence: TGTGCCTGGGGAGCTTACTATGGCTACACCTTC.

J is TRBJ2-7 and V is TRBV28, with TRBD1 identical over 7 bases. Germline lookup yields CDR1 MDHEN and CDR2 SYDVKM. V was pared by 6 bases and J by 2 bases, with 7 bases of the junction left unmatched. The CDR3 runs to 14 residues. For the CDR3, the DNA is TGTGCCAGCAGCCACGGGACAGTAACCTACGAGCAGTACTTC. Protein: CASSHGTVTYEQYF.

The chain recombines TRBV29-1 with TRBJ1-1, with D possibly TRBD1 on 6 matching bases. Germline V gene lookup returns CDR1 SQVTM and CDR2 ANQGSEA. V was clipped by 4 bases and J by 6 bases, with 12 bases between them. The CDR3 has 12 residues. The CDR3, as DNA: TGCAGCGTTGTCCAGGGGCAGGCTGAAGCTTTCTTT. Its translation: CSVVQGQAEAFF.

A remark on this clone: Other DNA variants within this sample encode the same CDR3. The chain is built from TRBV5-1 and TRBJ1-1, with 8 bases identical to TRBD1. Germline V gene sequence: CDR1 SGHRS, CDR2 YFSETQ. This CDR3 has 13 residues. Trimming took 5 bases from V and 1 from J; bases not matched to a gene: 1. The DNA of the CDR3 is TGCGCCAGCAGAGGACAGGGGAACACTGAAGCTTTCTTT. Translation: CASRGQGNTEAFF.

CDR3 sequence: CASSVGTSGGYNEQFF. The CDR3 nucleotides read TGTGCCAGCAGCGTGGGGACTAGCGGGGGATACAATGAGCAGTTCTTC. The chain employs TRBV5-4 and TRBJ2-1; 14 bases fit TRBD2. The CDR3 is 16 residues long. Germline CDR1 is SGHNT and CDR2 is YYREEE (reference sequence). The ends lost 4 bases at V and 4 bases at J; junction bases unmatched: 4.

The CDR3 nucleotides read TGCGCCAGCAGCTTGGGGGGTATTCCGGACAGATTATACGAGCAGTACTTC. The encoded protein is CASSLGGIPDRLYEQYF. This chain connects TRBV5-1 to TRBJ2-7; TRBD1 might be the D (6 bases). The ends were cut back, 0 bases at V and 4 bases at J, with 20 bases in the middle. CDR3 length: 17 residues. Germline V gene data show CDR1 as SGHRS and CDR2 as YFSETQ.

J is TRBJ2-2 and V is TRBV5-4; maybe TRBD2 (6 bases). The length of the CDR3 is 15 residues. Per the germline V gene, CDR1 is SGHNT and CDR2 is YYREEE (reference sequence). V gave up 0 bases and J gave up 4 bases, with 10 bases separating them. The CDR3 reads CASSLGGDSTGELFF. CDR3 sequence (DNA): TGTGCCAGCAGCTTGGGGGGGGATAGCACCGGGGAGCTGTTTTTT.

The CDR3 reads CASSRLAGRADTQYF. CDR3 coding DNA: TGTGCCAGCAGCCGCCTAGCGGGGCGGGCGGATACGCAGTATTTT. The chain joins TRBV7-3 to TRBJ2-3, with 9 bases fitting TRBD2. The germline V gene has CDR1 SGHTA and CDR2 FQGTGA. V shed 5 bases, J shed 6 bases, and the junction held 9 bases outside the gene matches. The CDR3 totals 15 residues.

The chain links TRBV30 to TRBJ2-7; tentative D call: TRBD1 (5 bases). This CDR3 is built from 14 residues. Germline V gene sequence: CDR1 GTSNPN, CDR2 SVGIG (reference sequence). Trimming shortened V by 8 bases and J by 1 base, and 18 bases separated the two germline ends. The CDR3 bases are TGTGCCACCTCAAGCAGGGTGGGGTCCTACGAGCAGTACTTC. Its protein product is CATSSRVGSYEQYF.

The V and J genes are TRBV6-5 and TRBJ2-5, with D tentatively TRBD2 (6 bases). Trimming took off 6 bases at V and 4 bases at J, with 15 bases between the two ends. Germline V gene lookup returns CDR1 MNHEY and CDR2 SVGAGI. The CDR3 consists of 14 residues. Here the CDR3 reads CASRALGGRETQYF. In DNA form, the CDR3 reads TGTGCCAGCAGAGCTTTGGGGGGTCGAGAGACCCAGTACTTC.

The rearrangement uses TRBV5-5 and TRBJ1-1, with TRBD1 matching over 8 bases. CDR1 and CDR2 from the germline V gene are SGHKS and YYEKEE (reference sequence). The V and J ends lost 3 bases and 5 bases, in that order; junction bases with no gene match: 12. The CDR3 is 16 residues long. The CDR3 sequence: CASSSGLTGVWTEAFF. The DNA for the CDR3 is TGTGCCAGCAGCTCGGGGCTGACAGGGGTTTGGACTGAAGCTTTCTTT.

The V and J genes are TRBV6-1 and TRBJ2-7, with TRBD1 matching 7 bases. This CDR3 contains 15 residues. From germline, CDR1 is MNHNS and CDR2 SASEGT. J was trimmed by 1 base and V by 6 bases; bases with no gene match: 9. The CDR3 region is CASSPDRVQSYEQYF. In nucleotides, the CDR3 is TGTGCCAGCAGCCCAGACAGGGTCCAATCCTACGAGCAGTACTTC.

The chain recombines TRBV5-1 with TRBJ2-1; 8 bases match TRBD2. CDR1 SGHRS and CDR2 YFSETQ come from the germline V gene. J lost 4 bases, V lost 1 base, and 10 bases had no gene match. This CDR3 region has 17 residues. CDR3 sequence: CASSLIISGAGYNEQFF. CDR3 DNA: TGCGCCAGCAGCTTGATAATTAGCGGGGCAGGGTACAATGAGCAGTTCTTC.

V is TRBV11-1 and J is TRBJ2-2; D possibly corresponds to TRBD2 (6 bases). Germline lookup yields CDR1 SGHAT and CDR2 FQDESV (reference sequence). With 5 bases removed from V and 1 base from J, the gap between germline ends came to 14 bases. CDR3 length: 16 amino acids. The CDR3 nucleotides are TGTGCCAGCAGCCGGGGGAGTCCCAAGAACACCGGGGAGCTGTTTTTT. It is translated as CASSRGSPKNTGELFF.